The 32 T cell receptor beta chains presented below share a single source sample, sequenced in a study of blood T cell repertoires in COVID-19. Sequencing was performed with immunoSEQ multiplex PCR; in TCRdb, only in-frame clones are kept and a portion is missing. The repertoire holds 120,000 to 150,000 clones, approximately 90% seen once, with around 26% in the top ten. The sample comprised peripheral blood. Receptor source: a human donor in a cohort sampled during active COVID-19.

This chain connects TRBV4-1 to TRBJ1-3, with 9 bases lining up with TRBD1. Germline CDR1 and CDR2: MGHRA and YSYEKL. J gave up 4 bases and V 1 base, and 5 bases lay outside the gene matches. The CDR3 is made up of 16 amino acids. The CDR3 spells CASSQADRGLGNTIYF. The CDR3 DNA reads as TGCGCCAGCAGCCAAGCGGACAGGGGTCTAGGAAACACCATATATTTT.

The table lists this clone with a few counts. The genes are TRBV11-1 and TRBJ1-1; D remains ambiguous. The CDR3 extends over 13 amino acids. The V gene's germline CDR1 is SGHAT and CDR2 FQDESV (reference sequence). V was trimmed by 1 base and J by 7 bases, leaving 10 bases between them. The CDR3 nucleotides are TGTGCCAGCAGCTTAGTTCTGAGCGGTGAAGCTTTCTTT. The encoded protein is CASSLVLSGEAFF.

The V call is TRBV9, the J call TRBJ2-1, with 7 positions matching TRBD2. Per germline, CDR1 SGDLS and CDR2 YYNGEE. V shed 0 bases and J 5 bases; nucleotides not matched to a gene: 5. CDR3 length: 15 residues. The CDR3 loop reads CASSVGGGVNNEQFF. The CDR3 DNA reads TGTGCCAGCAGCGTAGGTGGGGGGGTAAACAATGAGCAGTTCTTC.

The V and J genes are TRBV3-1 (or the pseudogene TRBV3-2) and TRBJ2-7; 7 bases line up with TRBD2. Germline assignment: CDR1 LGHDT and CDR2 YNNKEL (reference sequence). V lost 4 bases and J lost 5; bases outside the gene matches: 2. The CDR3 is made up of 12 amino acids. The CDR3 bases are TGTGCCAGCAGCCCGGGGGGTAACGAGCAGTACTTC. This encodes CASSPGGNEQYF.

The chain is built from TRBV4-1 and TRBJ2-7, with D unresolved. The CDR3 has 15 residues. Germline V CDR1 and CDR2: MGHRA, YSYEKL. V was shortened by 2 bases and J by 2 bases, with 13 bases between the two germline ends. The CDR3 loop reads CASSQTDTLPYEQYF. The CDR3 nucleotides read TGCGCCAGCAGCCAAACAGACACTCTTCCCTACGAGCAGTACTTC.

The CDR3, as DNA: TGTGCCATTCGGACAGGGGGATTCAATGGCTACACCTTC. Its protein is CAIRTGGFNGYTF. The chain couples TRBV5-4 to TRBJ1-2; TRBD1 matches at 10 bases. Unmatched junction bases numbered 8, after V lost 9 bases and J lost 6 bases. The CDR3 totals 13 residues. CDR1 is SGHNT, CDR2 YYREEE, per germline (reference sequence).

The chain combines TRBV9 with TRBJ1-5; 10 positions agree with TRBD1. V gave up 0 bases and J gave up 3 bases; unmatched junction bases: 6. CDR1 SGDLS and CDR2 YYNGEE come from the germline V gene. The CDR3 extends over 17 amino acids. CDR3 residues: CASSVVRDRGPNQPQHF. The CDR3 nucleotides are TGTGCCAGCAGCGTAGTCCGAGACAGGGGGCCCAATCAGCCCCAGCATTTT. Looking up the rest from reference TRBV9 and TRBJ1-5 gives the full variable domain: DSGVTQTPKHLITATGQRVTLRCSPRSGDLSVYWYQQSLDQGLQFLIQYYNGEERAKGNILERFSAQQFPDLHSELNLSSLELGDSALYFCASSVVRDRGPNQPQHFGDGTRLSIL.

This chain uses TRBV2 with TRBJ2-1; possible D gene TRBD1, 6 bases. CDR1 is SNHLY and CDR2 is FYNNEI in the germline V gene. Trimming stripped 10 bases from V and 5 bases from J, with 21 bases between. CDR3 size: 15 residues. The CDR3: CAIQLQGVGHNEQFF. In DNA, the CDR3 is TGTGCCATCCAGTTACAGGGCGTGGGCCACAATGAGCAGTTCTTC. The complete variable domain, with remaining parts taken from reference TRBV2 and TRBJ2-1, reads EPEVTQTPSHQVTQMGQEVILRCVPISNHLYFYWYRQILGQKVEFLVSFYNNEISEKSEIFDDQFSVERPDGSNFTLKIRSTKLEDSAMYFCAIQLQGVGHNEQFFGPGTRLTVL.

The chain carries TRBV6-5 and TRBJ2-3; no firm D call. There are 14 residues in the CDR3. The germline V and J ends were trimmed by 9 bases and 3 bases, with 16 bases remaining between them. CDR1 is MNHEY, CDR2 SVGAGI, per germline. In DNA form, the CDR3 reads TGTGCCAGGCCGTTGAGGTTAAGTACAGATACGCAGTATTTT. Encoded protein: CARPLRLSTDTQYF.

The chain uses TRBV6-5 and TRBJ2-3, with 7 bases identical to TRBD1. The J segment lost 0 bases and the V segment lost 2 bases, leaving 2 bases of the junction unmatched. This CDR3 has 15 residues. From germline, CDR1 is MNHEY and CDR2 SVGAGI. The CDR3 sequence: CASSYTGASTDTQYF. CDR3 bases: TGTGCCAGCAGTTACACAGGGGCAAGCACAGATACGCAGTATTTT.

This chain joins TRBV5-1 and TRBJ2-5, with TRBD2 identical over 15 bases. In germline, CDR1 is SGHRS, CDR2 YFSETQ. This CDR3 comprises 17 residues. Trimming cost V 4 bases and J 1 base; bases outside gene matches: 5. The CDR3, as DNA: TGCGCCAGCAGCGTCGGGACTAGCGGGGGGTTCCAAGAGACCCAGTACTTC. It yields the protein CASSVGTSGGFQETQYF.

The J gene is TRBJ2-1, the V gene TRBV4-1; 7 bases align to TRBD2. Losses at the gene ends were 1 base for V and 4 bases for J; bases not matched to a gene: 7. Germline CDR1 reads MGHRA; CDR2 reads YSYEKL. This CDR3 has 16 residues. CDR3 residues: CASSQGSGGSYNEQFF. CDR3 in DNA: TGCGCCAGCAGCCAAGGATCGGGGGGTTCATACAATGAGCAGTTCTTC.

The chain combines TRBV25-1 with TRBJ2-7, with D maybe TRBD1 (6 bases). This CDR3 comprises 13 residues. Between the trimmed V and J ends, which lost 3 bases and 3 bases, there was a span of 9 bases. Germline V gene sequence: CDR1 MGHDK, CDR2 SYGVNS. In DNA, the CDR3 is TGTGCCAGCAGTGAGACAGGTTACTACGAGCAGTACTTC. Translating it yields CASSETGYYEQYF.

The rearrangement links TRBV6-9 to TRBJ2-7, with D possibly being TRBD1 (5 bases). CDR1 is MNHGY and CDR2 is SVAAGI in the germline V gene. This CDR3 comprises 14 residues. Trimming removed 2 bases from V and 5 bases from J, with 13 bases in between. In DNA, the CDR3 is TGTGCCAGCAGTTATGCGGAAGGGGCCCACGAGCAGTACTTC. This gives the protein CASSYAEGAHEQYF.

This chain joins TRBV11-3 and TRBJ2-2; TRBD1 matches 7 bases. CDR1 and CDR2 from the germline V gene are SGHNT and YENEEA. This CDR3 is built from 15 residues. With 0 bases clipped from V and 4 bases from J, the junction kept 2 bases outside the gene matches. CDR3 coding DNA: TGTGCCAGCAGCTTAGAATACAGGGGCACCGGGGAGCTGTTTTTT. Protein sequence: CASSLEYRGTGELFF.

Only a few counts were recorded for this clone. V and J are TRBV27 and TRBJ2-7; D is unresolved. The germline V and J ends were trimmed by 3 bases and 5 bases, with 8 bases remaining between them. This CDR3 contains 12 residues. Germline values: CDR1 MNHEY, CDR2 SMNVEV (reference sequence). CDR3 protein: CASSFRGDEQYF. CDR3 nucleotides: TGTGCCAGCAGTTTCCGAGGTGACGAGCAGTACTTC.

This chain connects TRBV9 to TRBJ2-7; possible D gene TRBD1, 8 bases. The CDR3 is made up of 13 amino acids. The V gene lost 7 bases and the J gene lost 6 bases, with 17 bases spanning the gap. Germline V gene data show CDR1 as SGDLS and CDR2 as YYNGEE. CDR3 region: CASGRQGRGEQYF. Written as DNA, the CDR3 is TGTGCCAGCGGCAGACAGGGGAGGGGCGAGCAGTACTTC.

The chain links TRBV29-1 to TRBJ2-5, with TRBD2 matching 8 bases. With 1 base clipped from V and 1 base from J, the junction kept 2 bases outside the gene matches. Germline CDR1 SQVTM, CDR2 ANQGSEA. This CDR3 spans 14 amino acids. The CDR3 sequence: CSVEVRGAQETQYF. The CDR3 DNA is TGCAGCGTTGAAGTGCGGGGGGCCCAAGAGACCCAGTACTTC.

The chain carries TRBV5-4 and TRBJ2-5; tentative D call: TRBD1 (6 bases). The length of the CDR3 is 13 residues. In germline, CDR1 is SGHNT, CDR2 YYREEE (reference sequence). V was trimmed by 1 base and J by 6 bases, leaving 10 bases between them. The CDR3 is CASSLTGRKTQYF. DNA of the CDR3: TGTGCCAGCAGCTTGACAGGGAGAAAGACCCAGTACTTC.

The chain couples TRBV5-1 to TRBJ1-1; 7 bases are a match to TRBD1. J was trimmed by 6 bases and V by 3 bases; bases with no gene match: 11. CDR1 and CDR2 (germline): SGHRS, YFSETQ. CDR3 length equals 15 residues. The CDR3 nucleotides are TGCGCCAGCAGCTCGGGACAGACCCGACCCCCTGAAGCTTTCTTT. This encodes CASSSGQTRPPEAFF.

This chain joins TRBV5-1 and TRBJ1-4; D is possibly TRBD1 (5 bases). The germline V gene encodes CDR1 SGHRS and CDR2 YFSETQ. This CDR3 region has 14 residues. Trimming removed 1 base from V and 4 bases from J, with 8 bases in between. In DNA form, the CDR3 reads TGCGCCAGCAGCTTGATGGGGGGTAATGAAAAACTGTTTTTT. Encoded protein: CASSLMGGNEKLFF. Using reference TRBV5-1 and TRBJ1-4 for the parts outside the CDR3, the full variable domain is KAGVTQTPRYLIKTRGQQVTLSCSPISGHRSVSWYQQTPGQGLQFLFEYFSETQRNKGNFPGRFSGRQFSNSRSEMNVSTLELGDSALYLCASSLMGGNEKLFFGSGTQLSVL.

Turning to this clone: The same CDR3 also results from other DNA sequences found in this sample. The CDR3 reads CASSVDMNTEAFF. CDR3 DNA: TGTGCCAGCAGCGTAGATATGAACACTGAAGCTTTCTTT. The J gene is TRBJ1-1, the V gene TRBV9; no clear D gene. The CDR3 has 13 residues. Trimming took off 0 bases at V and 0 bases at J, with 3 bases between the two ends. Germline assignment: CDR1 SGDLS and CDR2 YYNGEE.

The CDR3 reads CASSFTGAGYTF. CDR3 nucleotide sequence: TGTGCCAGCAGTTTTACAGGGGCTGGCTACACCTTC. V is TRBV12-3 or TRBV12-4 and J is TRBJ1-2; 7 bases line up with TRBD1. This CDR3 spans 12 amino acids. V lost 3 bases to trimming and J lost 7 bases; unmatched junction nucleotides: 2.

This chain uses TRBV5-5 with TRBJ1-6; D possibly corresponds to TRBD1 (5 bases). From germline, CDR1 is SGHKS and CDR2 YYEKEE (reference sequence). There are 16 residues in the CDR3. Trimming pared 3 bases from V and 8 bases from J, leaving 18 bases between. The CDR3 sequence: CASSYRPRANHSPLHF. CDR3 DNA sequence: TGTGCCAGCAGCTACCGACCCAGGGCCAACCATTCACCCCTCCACTTT.

The chain has TRBV30 and TRBJ2-5, with D tentatively TRBD1 (5 bases). The ends were cut back, 0 bases at V and 2 bases at J, with 10 bases in the middle. The germline V gene encodes CDR1 GTSNPN and CDR2 SVGIG (reference sequence). There are 14 residues in the CDR3. The DNA of the CDR3 is TGTGCCTGGAGTGTCGGGCAGGGACAAGAGACCCAGTACTTC. This sequence encodes CAWSVGQGQETQYF.

The chain carries TRBV3-1 (or the pseudogene TRBV3-2) and TRBJ2-3; TRBD2 is a possible D gene (5 bases). The ends were cut back, 0 bases at V and 0 bases at J, with 16 bases in the middle. CDR1 and CDR2 from the germline V gene are LGHDT and YNNKEL (reference sequence). The CDR3 sequence is 18 residues long. The CDR3 coding sequence is TGTGCCAGCAGCCAAGATCGGGATAGGCGATCTAGCACAGATACGCAGTATTTT. It yields the protein CASSQDRDRRSSTDTQYF.

The chain has TRBV24-1 and TRBJ2-1; D possibly corresponds to TRBD1 (6 bases). The V gene lost 1 base and the J gene lost 5 bases, with 14 bases spanning the gap. Per the germline V gene, CDR1 is KGHDR and CDR2 is SFDVKD. The CDR3 is 16 residues long. The CDR3 DNA follows: TGTGCCACCAGTGATTTAGGACCAACAGGGAACAATGAGCAGTTCTTC. Translating it yields CATSDLGPTGNNEQFF.

The chain joins TRBV7-2 to TRBJ1-5; TRBD1 matches at 7 bases. CDR1 SGHTA and CDR2 FQGNSA come from the germline V gene. Germline trimming cut 2 bases from V and 0 bases from J; bases unmatched to any gene: 4. This CDR3 has 16 amino acids. In DNA form, the CDR3 reads TGTGCCAGCAGCTTAAGACAGGGATATAGCAATCAGCCCCAGCATTTT. Its protein is CASSLRQGYSNQPQHF.

This clone was observed a handful of times. The rearrangement links TRBV6-5 to TRBJ1-2; D may be TRBD1 (6 bases). Per germline, CDR1 MNHEY and CDR2 SVGAGI. The CDR3 runs to 15 residues. Between the trimmed V and J ends, which lost 5 bases and 4 bases, there was a span of 17 bases. CDR3 bases: TGTGCCAGCAGTAGCGCGACAGGCCATCTCTATGGCTACACCTTC. Amino acids: CASSSATGHLYGYTF.

This clone was found once. The rearrangement uses TRBV5-1 and TRBJ1-2, with 7 bases identical to TRBD1. The CDR3 contains 15 residues. CDR1 and CDR2 from the germline V gene are SGHRS and YFSETQ. Losses at the gene ends were 0 bases for V and 1 base for J; bases not matched to a gene: 3. CDR3 loop: CASSLATGDNYGYTF. The CDR3 DNA reads as TGCGCCAGCAGCTTGGCCACAGGGGATAACTATGGCTACACCTTC.

The CDR3 coding sequence is TGTGCCAGCAGCCACGGGACTAGCTCCTACAATGAGCAGTTCTTC. Translated: CASSHGTSSYNEQFF. The chain combines TRBV3-1 (or the pseudogene TRBV3-2) with TRBJ2-1, with TRBD2 matching 8 bases. V trimming: 3 bases; J trimming: 0 bases; junction bases outside the gene matches: 1. The CDR3 has 15 amino acids. Germline V gene sequence: CDR1 LGHDT, CDR2 YNNKEL (reference sequence).

The V call is TRBV5-1, the J call TRBJ1-1, with TRBD1 identical over 9 bases. V dropped 4 bases and J dropped 9; count of bases not matched to a gene: 7. There are 13 residues in the CDR3. Germline V gives CDR1 SGHRS, CDR2 YFSETQ. The CDR3 nucleotides read TGCGCCAGCAGCCAGGGACAGGGTCGAAAAGCTTTCTTT. Its protein is CASSQGQGRKAFF.